This TCR beta chain was profiled in a study of cytomegalovirus exposure and HLA in healthy donors. Findings and caveats of the study: In a later analysis, donors in an Asian-associated ancestry cluster reportedly had fewer N-insertions in productive TCRs than the cohort mean. Most observed TCR sequences were rare, whereas some public TCRs were detected in many donors. Among TCR beta chains of equal frequency, HLA-associated ones were more clonally expanded in a later analysis.

Concerning this clone itself: No antigen is known for it.

Looked up from germline, CDR1 is MNHEY and CDR2 is SVGAGI. V was clipped by 4 bases and J by 6 bases, with 9 bases between them. The CDR3 contains 13 residues. 60 Vbeta and 13 Jbeta primers were used in PCR. As processed by the authors: Unique TCR beta chains numbered roughly 83 million in a later analysis, with roughly 10 million shared. Assay used: immunoSEQ multiplex PCR; TCRdb lists only in-frame clones, some missing. V, J and clone size are those of that table, while D and trimming were read from the DNA. The sample has more than 110,000 clones; 70% to 80% are singletons. Source material: PBMCs. This chain uses TRBV6-5 with TRBJ2-2; no firm D call. This clonotype originated in a female donor in good health and CMV-seronegative. CDR3 DNA: TGTGCCAGCAGTTCAGTCCGGGCCGGGGAGCTGTTTTTT. Its translation is CASSSVRAGELFF.